A selection of T cell receptor beta chains follows, all from one sample in a study of T-cell reconstitution after alpha-beta-depleted transplantation in children. TCRdb used MiXCR to reprocess the PCR reads, holding one entry per CDR3 protein. Of 210,000 or so distinct CDR3 sequences detected, approximately 10% appear once; the ten largest clones hold less than 8%. The sequencing used PBMCs from the stem cell graft donor, collected from the stem cell graft. The receptors shown here come from a human donor who donated a stem cell graft to a child with acute lymphoblastic leukemia. CDR3s include the opening cysteine and the closing phenylalanine or tryptophan. A D gene is named only where the DNA matches it firmly. Where a row states a size, it is once, few, many or the class of an expanded clone; other rows omit it.

D: -
size: many
V: TRBV12-3/TRBV12-4
J: TRBJ2-2
DNA: TGTGCCAGCAGCCTCGGGACGAACACCGGGGAGCTGTTTTTT
CDR3: CASSLGTNTGELFF

D: -
size: -
V: TRBV20-1
J: TRBJ2-1
DNA: TGCAGTGCCGGGCTTGGGGGGATGTTGTTCTTC
CDR3: CSAGLGGMLFF

D: -
size: many
V: TRBV7-2
J: TRBJ2-1
DNA: TGTGCCAGCAGCTTACAATCGGGGGTGGAATACAATGAGCAGTTCTTC
CDR3: CASSLQSGVEYNEQFF

D: -
size: many
V: TRBV10-3
J: TRBJ2-2
DNA: TGTGCCACCAGCCAGAATGACGGGGAGCTGTTTTTT
CDR3: CATSQNDGELFF

D: -
size: many
V: TRBV27
J: TRBJ1-1
DNA: TGTGCCAGCAGTTTAAGCTGGGACGTTGAAGCTTTCTTT
CDR3: CASSLSWDVEAFF

D: TRBD1
size: few
V: TRBV7-2
J: TRBJ1-6
DNA: TGTGCCAGCAGCCGGGCAGGGGGCTCCTATAATTCACCCCTCCACTTT
CDR3: CASSRAGGSYNSPLHF

D: TRBD1
size: few
V: TRBV6-1
J: TRBJ1-5
DNA: TGTGCCAGCAGAAGGACAGGGGTTGGCAATCAGCCCCAGCATTTT
CDR3: CASRRTGVGNQPQHF

D: -
size: few
V: TRBV20-1
J: TRBJ1-5
DNA: TGCAGTGCTATAGGAGGACGGGGCAATCAGCCCCAGCATTTT
CDR3: CSAIGGRGNQPQHF

D: -
size: -
V: TRBV7-9
J: TRBJ1-4
DNA: TGTGCCAGCAGCTTAGCCTCCCATGGTGAAAAACTGTTTTTT
CDR3: CASSLASHGEKLFF

D: -
size: many
V: TRBV25-1
J: TRBJ1-1
DNA: TGTGCCAGCAGTGGTCTGCTCTCGGTCACTGAAGCTTTCTTT
CDR3: CASSGLLSVTEAFF

D: -
size: many
V: TRBV6-6
J: TRBJ1-1
DNA: TGTGCCAGCAGATTACGACGGACGGGCGGGAACACTGAAGCTTTCTTT
CDR3: CASRLRRTGGNTEAFF

D: -
size: many
V: TRBV4-3
J: TRBJ2-6
DNA: TGCGCCAGCAGCCCCCGGATTGGCTCTTCTGGGGCCAACGTCCTGACTTTC
CDR3: CASSPRIGSSGANVLTF

D: -
size: many
V: TRBV3-2
J: TRBJ1-1
DNA: TGTGCCAGCAGCCAAAACAGGGATTACACTGAAGCTTTCTTT
CDR3: CASSQNRDYTEAFF

D: -
size: once
V: TRBV10-1
J: TRBJ1-1
DNA: TGCGTCCGATACTCCGGGGGCATGAACACTGAAGCTTTCTTT
CDR3: CVRYSGGMNTEAFF

D: -
size: -
V: TRBV12-3/TRBV12-4
J: TRBJ2-2
DNA: TGTGCCAGCAGTTTAGGGGGGGCCACCGGGGAGCTGTTTTTT
CDR3: CASSLGGATGELFF

D: -
size: few
V: TRBV4-1
J: TRBJ1-3
DNA: TGCGCCAGCAGCCAACTGCGGGGTCCTGGAAACACCATATATTTT
CDR3: CASSQLRGPGNTIYF

D: -
size: few
V: TRBV11-2
J: TRBJ1-6
DNA: TGTGCCAGCAGCTTGTTCCCCCCCACAGGGACGAGCTCCTATAATTCACCCCTCCACTTT
CDR3: CASSLFPPTGTSSYNSPLHF

D: -
size: many
V: TRBV6-1
J: TRBJ1-1
DNA: TGTGCCAGCAGTGCCTTAGACAGTGACACTGAAGCTTTCTTT
CDR3: CASSALDSDTEAFF

D: -
size: many
V: TRBV5-1
J: TRBJ1-2
DNA: TGCGCCAGCAGCTCGACTACAGGGTTTTATTCTGGCTACACCTTC
CDR3: CASSSTTGFYSGYTF

D: -
size: many
V: TRBV6-2/TRBV6-3
J: TRBJ2-5
DNA: TGTGCCAGCAGCCAAGGACACCAACATGGAGGGGAGACCCAGTACTTC
CDR3: CASSQGHQHGGETQYF

D: -
size: -
V: TRBV5-5
J: TRBJ1-4
DNA: TGTGCCAGCAGCCCTGGGACGGATGAAAAACTGTTTTTT
CDR3: CASSPGTDEKLFF

D: -
size: few
V: TRBV3-1
J: TRBJ2-7
DNA: TGTGCCAGCAGCCCAAATATCGGGGGAGGCGAGCAGTACTTC
CDR3: CASSPNIGGGEQYF

D: -
size: few
V: TRBV20-1
J: TRBJ2-2
DNA: TGCAGTGCTGCACAGGACTCTGATCACACCGGGGAGCTGTTTTTT
CDR3: CSAAQDSDHTGELFF

D: -
size: many
V: TRBV21-1
J: TRBJ2-1
DNA: TGTGCCAGGGACCTCAGACTAGCGGATGACAATGAGCAGTTCTTC
CDR3: CARDLRLADDNEQFF

D: -
size: few
V: TRBV5-5
J: TRBJ1-2
DNA: TGTGCCAGCAGCTCACAACCGGGGACGGAGTATGGCTACACCTTC
CDR3: CASSSQPGTEYGYTF

D: -
size: -
V: TRBV20-1
J: TRBJ2-7
DNA: TGCAGTGCTAGAGGGCGTTTAAACCTAGCGGACAGCTCCTACGAGCAGTACTTC
CDR3: CSARGRLNLADSSYEQYF

D: -
size: few
V: TRBV11-2
J: TRBJ1-4
DNA: TGTGCCAGCAGCTTAACGCAGGGAGTAAATGAAAAACTGTTTTTT
CDR3: CASSLTQGVNEKLFF

D: TRBD1
size: -
V: TRBV11-1
J: TRBJ2-3
DNA: TGTGCCAGCAGCCCCTGGGGCCCAAGGACAGGCTACCGCACAGATACGCAGTATTTT
CDR3: CASSPWGPRTGYRTDTQYF

D: TRBD1
size: -
V: TRBV2
J: TRBJ1-1
DNA: TGTGCCAGCAGTGATATGACAGGGTATGGCACTGAAGCTTTCTTT
CDR3: CASSDMTGYGTEAFF